This TCR beta chain was documented in a study of blood T cell repertoires in COVID-19. Overall study: Whether acute or convalescent, the COVID-19 samples came from the United States, Italy and Spain. T cells, B-cell-depleted T cells, or PBMCs supplied cDNA or gDNA.

V was trimmed by 0 bases and J by 4 bases, leaving 7 bases between them. The CDR3 sequence is 13 residues long. Germline CDR1 SGHNT, CDR2 YYREEE (reference sequence). In the authors' methods: The assay estimated nucleated cells by amplifying reference gene primers. This table comes from immunoSEQ multiplex PCR, and its TCRdb copy is limited to in-frame clones, with some not included. V and J calls and clone size are given by that table; D and trimming were obtained from the DNA. This sample has about 64,000 clones, with 86% found just once. This chain uses TRBV5-4 with TRBJ1-2; no definite D call. The sample consisted of peripheral blood. This TCR derives from a man over 45 with active COVID-19. CDR3 region: CASSLDRVYGYTF. The CDR3 region has the DNA TGTGCCAGCAGCTTGGACAGAGTCTATGGCTACACCTTC.